One and the same sample provided the 18 T cell receptor beta chains below, sequenced in a study of vaccination and CD4 T cells after COVID-19. At the Johns Hopkins FTIC core, DNA taken from cultured CD4+ T cells was sequenced by way of the Oncomine TCR Beta short-read assay. Using its own MiXCR run on the PCR reads, TCRdb lists one record per CDR3 protein. Among approximately 16,000 distinct CDR3 sequences listed, approximately 50% were seen once. No antigen has been identified for these receptors. As to treatment: approximately nine-day PBMC culture with coronavirus spike peptide pools or control peptides (ViraFEST assay). This sample comprised CD4+ T cells from blood, cultured in vitro, obtained before SARS-CoV-2 vaccination. The receptor source for this set is a human donor who had recovered from COVID-19.

V gene TRBV20-1 combines with J gene TRBJ2-1; 7 nucleotides match TRBD2. The CDR3 has 14 residues. Trimming at V came to 3 bases and at J to 0 bases, leaving 2 bases not matched to a gene. Germline CDR1 and CDR2: DFQATT and SNEGSKA (reference sequence). CDR3 DNA: TGCAGTGCTAGCGGCGGGAGCTCCTACAATGAGCAGTTCTTC. Protein product: CSASGGSSYNEQFF.

This clonotype was seen just once. This chain uses TRBV7-9 with TRBJ1-1, with D unresolved. CDR1 is SEHNR and CDR2 is FQNEAQ in the germline V gene (reference sequence). Trimming cost V 1 base and J 8 bases, with 11 bases left between them. The CDR3 spans 13 residues. The CDR3 reads CASSLGYEAEAFF. In nucleotides, the CDR3 is TGTGCCAGCAGCTTAGGGTACGAAGCGGAAGCTTTCTTT.

This rearrangement joins TRBV11-3 to TRBJ1-1; D gene ambiguous. CDR3 length equals 11 residues. The V and J ends lost 2 bases and 7 bases respectively, with 5 bases between them. Germline lookup yields CDR1 SGHNT and CDR2 YENEEA. The CDR3 bases are TGTGCCAGCAGCTTAACCGTTGAAGCTTTCTTT. This translates into CASSLTVEAFF.

The gene calls are TRBV7-2 and TRBJ2-2; D is unresolved. Germline values: CDR1 SGHTA, CDR2 FQGNSA. Between the trimmed V and J ends, which lost 2 bases and 3 bases, there was a span of 4 bases. CDR3 size: 13 residues. Here the CDR3 DNA reads TGTGCCAGCAGCTTATACGACACCGGGGAGCTGTTTTTT. This translates into CASSLYDTGELFF. Full variable domain (rest looked up from reference TRBV7-2 and TRBJ2-2): GAGVSQSPSNKVTEKGKDVELRCDPISGHTALYWYRQSLGQGLEFLIYFQGNSAPDKSGLPSDRFSAERTGGSVSTLTIQRTQQEDSAVYLCASSLYDTGELFFGEGSRLTVL.

The chain combines TRBV19 with TRBJ1-2; perhaps TRBD1 as D (6 bases). V was pared by 4 bases and J by 4 bases, with 13 bases between. The CDR3 consists of 14 residues. Germline lookup yields CDR1 LNHDA and CDR2 SQIVND (reference sequence). The CDR3 DNA follows: TGTGCCAGTAGTAGGGGGGACATATTCTATGGCTACACCTTC. Its protein product is CASSRGDIFYGYTF.

The genes are TRBV5-5 and TRBJ1-1, with unresolved D. CDR3 length: 14 amino acids. In germline, CDR1 is SGHKS, CDR2 YYEKEE (reference sequence). The V end was cut by 1 base, the J end by 0 bases, with 7 bases between. CDR3 coding DNA: TGTGCCAGCAGCTTGATTCTGGTGAACACTGAAGCTTTCTTT. It yields the protein CASSLILVNTEAFF.

The chain carries TRBV2 and TRBJ2-3, with 8 bases matching TRBD1. This CDR3 spans 15 amino acids. V was clipped by 4 bases and J by 2 bases; unmatched bases: 5. Looked up from germline, CDR1 is SNHLY and CDR2 is FYNNEI. DNA of the CDR3: TGTGCCAGCAGTGTCGACAGGGGAAACACAGATACGCAGTATTTT. As protein: CASSVDRGNTDTQYF.

V usage is TRBV28 and J usage is TRBJ1-5; D gene ambiguous. The CDR3 runs to 14 residues. CDR1 and CDR2 from the germline V gene are MDHEN and SYDVKM. The germline V and J ends were trimmed by 8 bases and 1 base, with 12 bases remaining between them. CDR3 amino acids: CASEPTVSNQPQHF. The CDR3 nucleotides read TGTGCCAGCGAACCGACGGTGAGCAATCAGCCCCAGCATTTT. Combining the CDR3 with reference TRBV28 and TRBJ1-5 gives the whole variable domain DVKVTQSSRYLVKRTGEKVFLECVQDMDHENMFWYRQDPGLGLRLIYFSYDVKMKEKGDIPEGYSVSREKKERFSLILESASTNQTSMYLCASEPTVSNQPQHFGDGTRLSIL.

This chain links TRBV7-2 with TRBJ1-1; possibly TRBD1 for D (5 bases). Germline lookup yields CDR1 SGHTA and CDR2 FQGNSA. There are 14 residues in the CDR3. The V and J ends lost 0 bases and 7 bases respectively, with 12 bases between them. The CDR3 sequence: CASSLALGVYEAFF. The CDR3 region has the DNA TGTGCCAGCAGCTTAGCGCTAGGGGTGTATGAAGCTTTCTTT. The full variable domain, rest sourced from reference TRBV7-2 and TRBJ1-1, is GAGVSQSPSNKVTEKGKDVELRCDPISGHTALYWYRQSLGQGLEFLIYFQGNSAPDKSGLPSDRFSAERTGGSVSTLTIQRTQQEDSAVYLCASSLALGVYEAFFGQGTRLTVV.

This chain joins TRBV12-3 or TRBV12-4 and TRBJ2-3; D is undetermined. This CDR3 comprises 14 residues. V was clipped by 1 base and J by 8 bases, with 13 bases between them. CDR3 amino acids: CASSLGPAYGTQYF. CDR3 DNA: TGTGCCAGCAGTTTAGGTCCGGCTTACGGTACGCAGTATTTT.

Only a few counts were recorded for this clonotype. The genes are TRBV20-1 and TRBJ1-6, with 7 bases matching TRBD1. V was clipped by 5 bases and J by 9 bases; unmatched bases: 10. Germline assignment: CDR1 DFQATT and CDR2 SNEGSKA (reference sequence). The CDR3 extends over 14 amino acids. Here the CDR3 DNA reads TGCAGTGCTGCCCCAGGGGGGCACGGTTCACCCCTCCACTTT. This encodes CSAAPGGHGSPLHF.

V usage is TRBV10-2 and J usage is TRBJ2-5; the D gene is possibly TRBD2 (5 bases). Trimming took off 0 bases at V and 2 bases at J, with 10 bases between the two ends. The V gene's germline CDR1 is WSHSY and CDR2 SAAADI. The CDR3 loop spans 15 amino acids. CDR3 in amino acids: CASSESGGRQETQYF. CDR3 nucleotide sequence: TGCGCCAGCAGTGAGTCCGGTGGGAGACAAGAGACCCAGTACTTC.

The V call is TRBV7-9, the J call TRBJ1-1, with D possibly matching TRBD1 (6 bases). Per the germline V gene, CDR1 is SEHNR and CDR2 is FQNEAQ (reference sequence). The CDR3 runs to 15 residues. The ends were cut back, 5 bases at V and 3 bases at J, with 16 bases in the middle. The CDR3 nucleotides are TGTGCCAGCAGCCCGACTAAACCAGGGGACACTGAAGCTTTCTTT. Its protein is CASSPTKPGDTEAFF. Together with reference TRBV7-9 and TRBJ1-1, the CDR3 gives the full variable domain: DTGVSQNPRHKITKRGQNVTFRCDPISEHNRLYWYRQTLGQGPEFLTYFQNEAQLEKSRLLSDRFSAERPKGSFSTLEIQRTEQGDSAMYLCASSPTKPGDTEAFFGQGTRLTVV.

A remark on this clonotype: The conserved phenylalanine or tryptophan is not found at the CDR3 terminus, so this likely reflects a read error. This chain uses TRBV2 with TRBJ1-2; the match to TRBD1 covers 9 bases. J was trimmed by 5 bases and V by 9 bases; bases with no gene match: 10. Germline V CDR1 and CDR2: SNHLY, FYNNEI. This CDR3 spans 14 amino acids. The DNA for the CDR3 is TGTGCCAGGCGAAGGACAGGGGTTAGGTATGGCTACACCCTC. Its translation: CARRRTGVRYGYTL.

V and J are TRBV7-2 and TRBJ2-7, with a possible D match to TRBD1 (6 bases). V was shortened by 5 bases and J by 0 bases, with 14 bases between the two germline ends. Germline V gives CDR1 SGHTA, CDR2 FQGNSA. CDR3 size: 15 residues. This chain's CDR3 is CASSPGAVVSYEQYF. The DNA for the CDR3 is TGTGCCAGCAGCCCAGGGGCGGTCGTCTCCTACGAGCAGTACTTC.

On this clonotype: An end of the junction does not agree with germline; a read error may underlie this. The chain joins TRBV6-2 or TRBV6-3 to TRBJ2-1; 8 positions match TRBD2. Germline V CDR1 and CDR2: MNHEY, SVGEGT. CDR3 length equals 13 residues. Here the CDR3 reads CASSQSGTRKQLF. CDR3 nucleotides: TGTGCCAGCAGTCAAAGCGGGACTAGGAAACAGCTCTTC.

In this sample, this clonotype turned up a few times. V usage is TRBV23-1 and J usage is TRBJ1-2; D call uncertain. TRBV23-1 is classed as an ORF, of uncertain function. V lost 1 base to trimming and J lost 0 bases, with 3 bases between them. CDR3 length: 13 residues. The CDR3 sequence: CASSQCANYGYTF. The CDR3 bases are TGCGCCAGCAGTCAATGCGCTAACTATGGCTACACCTTC.

The gene calls are TRBV19 and TRBJ2-1, with D hard to call. This CDR3 has 12 residues. The V gene lost 0 bases and the J gene lost 6 bases, with 3 bases spanning the gap. Germline V CDR1 and CDR2: LNHDA, SQIVND (reference sequence). DNA of the CDR3: TGTGCCAGTAGTATAGAGGGCAATGAGCAGTTCTTC. Protein: CASSIEGNEQFF.